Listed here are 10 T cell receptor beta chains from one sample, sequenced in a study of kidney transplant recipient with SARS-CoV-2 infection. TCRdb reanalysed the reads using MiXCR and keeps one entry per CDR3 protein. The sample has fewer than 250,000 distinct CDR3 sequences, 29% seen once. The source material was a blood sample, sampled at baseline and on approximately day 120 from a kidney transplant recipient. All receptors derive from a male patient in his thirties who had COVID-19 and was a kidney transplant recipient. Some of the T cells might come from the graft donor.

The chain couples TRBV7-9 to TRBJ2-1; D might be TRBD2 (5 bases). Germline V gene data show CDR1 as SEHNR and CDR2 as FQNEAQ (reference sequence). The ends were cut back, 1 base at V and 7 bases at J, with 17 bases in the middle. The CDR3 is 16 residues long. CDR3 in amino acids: CASSLDGLADGNEQFF. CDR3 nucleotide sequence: TGTGCCAGCAGCTTAGACGGCCTAGCAGATGGTAATGAGCAGTTCTTC.

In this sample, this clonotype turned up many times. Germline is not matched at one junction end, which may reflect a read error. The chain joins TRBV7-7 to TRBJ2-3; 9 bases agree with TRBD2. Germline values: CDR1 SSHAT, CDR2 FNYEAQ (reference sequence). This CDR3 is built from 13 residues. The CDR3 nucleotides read TGTGCTAGCAGCTCACGACTAGCGGCTACGCAGTATTTT. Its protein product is CASSSRLAATQYF.

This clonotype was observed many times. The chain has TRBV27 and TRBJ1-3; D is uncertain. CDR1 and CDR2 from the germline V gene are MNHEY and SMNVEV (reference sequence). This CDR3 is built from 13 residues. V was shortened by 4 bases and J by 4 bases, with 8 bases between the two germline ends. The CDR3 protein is CASSSSRGNTIYF. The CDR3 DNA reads TGTGCCAGCAGTTCATCCCGGGGAAACACCATATATTTT.

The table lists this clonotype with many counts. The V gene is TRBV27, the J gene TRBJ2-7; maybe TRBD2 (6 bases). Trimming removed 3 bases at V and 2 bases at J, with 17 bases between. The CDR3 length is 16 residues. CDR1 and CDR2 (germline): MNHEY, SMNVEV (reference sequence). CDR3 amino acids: CASSFEVGDWPYEQYF. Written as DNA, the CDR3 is TGTGCCAGCAGTTTTGAAGTTGGGGACTGGCCCTACGAGCAGTACTTC.

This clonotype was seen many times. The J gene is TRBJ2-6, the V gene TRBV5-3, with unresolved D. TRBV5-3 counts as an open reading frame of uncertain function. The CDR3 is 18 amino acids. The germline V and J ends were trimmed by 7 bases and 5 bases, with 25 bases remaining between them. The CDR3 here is CARESPSGEQSRANVLTF. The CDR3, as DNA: TGTGCCAGAGAGAGTCCCAGTGGTGAACAAAGTCGGGCCAACGTCCTGACTTTC.

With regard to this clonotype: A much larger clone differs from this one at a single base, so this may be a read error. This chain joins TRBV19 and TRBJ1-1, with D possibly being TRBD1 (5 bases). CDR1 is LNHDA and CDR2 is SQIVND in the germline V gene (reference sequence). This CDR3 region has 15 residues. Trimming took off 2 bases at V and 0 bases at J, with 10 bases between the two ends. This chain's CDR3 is CASSIPGHLNTEAFF. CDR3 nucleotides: TGTGCCAGTAGTATACCCGGACACTTGAACACTGAAGCTTTCTTT.

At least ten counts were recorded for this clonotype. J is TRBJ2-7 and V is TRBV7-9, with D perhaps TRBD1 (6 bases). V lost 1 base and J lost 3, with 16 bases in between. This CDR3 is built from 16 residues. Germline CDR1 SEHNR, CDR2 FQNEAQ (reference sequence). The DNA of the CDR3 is TGTGCCAGCAGCTTAGTATCCGGGACACCAGACTACGAGCAGTACTTC. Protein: CASSLVSGTPDYEQYF.

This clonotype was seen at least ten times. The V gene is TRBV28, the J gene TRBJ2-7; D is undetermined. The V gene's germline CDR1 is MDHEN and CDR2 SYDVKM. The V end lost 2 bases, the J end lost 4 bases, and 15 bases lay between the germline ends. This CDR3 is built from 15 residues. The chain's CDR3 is CASSLLSVLGYEQYF. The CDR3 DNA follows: TGTGCCAGCAGTTTACTGTCAGTTCTCGGTTACGAGCAGTACTTC.

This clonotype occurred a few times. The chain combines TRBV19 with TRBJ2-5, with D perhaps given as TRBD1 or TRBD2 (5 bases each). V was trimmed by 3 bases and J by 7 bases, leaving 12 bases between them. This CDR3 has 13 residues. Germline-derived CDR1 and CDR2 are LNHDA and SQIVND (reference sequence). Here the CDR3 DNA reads TGTGCCAGTAGTATTGGATGGGACGGGACCCAGTACTTC. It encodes CASSIGWDGTQYF.

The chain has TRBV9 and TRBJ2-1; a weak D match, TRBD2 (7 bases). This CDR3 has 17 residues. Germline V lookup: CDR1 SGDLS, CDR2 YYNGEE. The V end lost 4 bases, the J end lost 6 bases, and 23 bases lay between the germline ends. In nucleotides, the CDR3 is TGTGCCAGCAGCTCCCCGGGGGGCGGGAGCAACTGCAATGAGCAGTTCTTC. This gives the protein CASSSPGGGSNCNEQFF.